This T cell receptor (beta chain) emerged from a study of blood T cell repertoires in COVID-19. Method: immunoSEQ multiplex PCR; TCRdb's copy keeps in-frame clones and lacks some. Of 100,000 to 120,000 clones listed, just over 75% were seen once; the top ten hold about 4.1%. Germline V CDR1 and CDR2: SEHNR, FQNEAQ (reference sequence). CDR3 length: 15 residues. The V segment lost 1 base and the J segment 7 bases; nucleotides outside the gene matches: 6. This clone was counted only a few times. The chain uses TRBV7-9 and TRBJ1-4; the match to TRBD1 covers 7 bases. The TCR sequence derives from a woman older than 75 with acute or convalescent COVID-19. The sequenced sample consisted of peripheral blood. The chain's CDR3 is CASSLVYQGGEKLFF. The CDR3 nucleotides are TGTGCCAGCAGCTTAGTTTACCAGGGGGGTGAAAAACTGTTTTTT.